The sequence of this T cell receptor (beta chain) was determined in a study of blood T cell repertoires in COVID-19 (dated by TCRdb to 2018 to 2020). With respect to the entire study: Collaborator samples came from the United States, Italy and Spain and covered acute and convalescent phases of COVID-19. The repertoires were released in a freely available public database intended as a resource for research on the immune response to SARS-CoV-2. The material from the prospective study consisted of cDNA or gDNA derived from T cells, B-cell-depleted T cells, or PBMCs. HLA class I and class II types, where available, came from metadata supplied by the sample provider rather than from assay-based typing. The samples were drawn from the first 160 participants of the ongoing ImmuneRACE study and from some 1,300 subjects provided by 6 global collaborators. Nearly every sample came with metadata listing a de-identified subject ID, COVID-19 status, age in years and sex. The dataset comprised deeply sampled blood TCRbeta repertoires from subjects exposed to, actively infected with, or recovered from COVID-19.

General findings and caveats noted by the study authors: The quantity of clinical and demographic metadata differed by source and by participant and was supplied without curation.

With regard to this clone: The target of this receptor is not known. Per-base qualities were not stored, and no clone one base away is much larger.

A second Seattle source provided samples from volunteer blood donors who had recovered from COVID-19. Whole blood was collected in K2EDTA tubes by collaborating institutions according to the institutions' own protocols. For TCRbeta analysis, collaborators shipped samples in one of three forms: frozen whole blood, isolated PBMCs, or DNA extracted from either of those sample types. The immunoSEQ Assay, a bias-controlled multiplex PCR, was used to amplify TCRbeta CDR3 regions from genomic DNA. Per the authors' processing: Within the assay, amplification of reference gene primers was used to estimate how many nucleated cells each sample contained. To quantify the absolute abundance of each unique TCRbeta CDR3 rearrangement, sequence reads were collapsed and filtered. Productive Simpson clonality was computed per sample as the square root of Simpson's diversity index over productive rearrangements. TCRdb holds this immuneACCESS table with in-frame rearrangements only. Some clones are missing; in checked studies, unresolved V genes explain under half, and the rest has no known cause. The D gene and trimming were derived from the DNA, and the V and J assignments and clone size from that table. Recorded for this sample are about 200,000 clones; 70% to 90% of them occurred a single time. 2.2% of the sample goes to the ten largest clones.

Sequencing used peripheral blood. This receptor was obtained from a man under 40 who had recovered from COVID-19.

The CDR3 region: CASSDPTTAQGNTIYF. The DNA reads as follows: TGCGCCAGCAGTGACCCTACGACAGCCCAGGGAAACACCATATATTTT. The rearrangement combines TRBV10-1 with TRBJ1-3, with a weak D call of TRBD1 (5 bases match). CDR1 is given as WNHNN and CDR2 as SYGVQD, both from the germline V gene (reference sequence). A distance of 16 bases separates the germline ends of V and J, which lose 3 bases and 4 bases respectively. The CDR3 goes from the cysteine to the phenylalanine over 16 residues. Only CDR3 DNA remains: 48 bases, in frame from the first base.